This T cell receptor (beta chain) came from a study of blood T cell repertoires in COVID-19. The CDR3 sequence is 15 residues long. CDR1 and CDR2 from the germline V gene are MNHEY and SMNVEV (reference sequence). V lost 6 bases to trimming and J lost 5 bases; unmatched junction nucleotides: 10. How the authors handled the data: Amplification of reference gene primers provided the estimated nucleated cell counts. The repertoire was sequenced with immunoSEQ multiplex PCR; TCRdb's copy has only in-frame clones and lacks some. V, J and clone size reflect that table, while D and trimming were determined from the DNA. This table has 150,000 to 200,000 clones, 88% appearing once. Study members were between about 18 and 95 years old and lived in 24 US regions.

Sequenced sample: PBMCs or T cells enriched from blood (not recorded which). The chain is built from TRBV27 and TRBJ2-5; TRBD2 aligns across 9 bases. This TCR was sampled from a woman aged 18 to 35 who had recovered from COVID-19. The DNA for the CDR3 is TGTGCCAGCAGCATCCTCGGGCTAGCGGGGGAGACCCAGTACTTC. Translated: CASSILGLAGETQYF.